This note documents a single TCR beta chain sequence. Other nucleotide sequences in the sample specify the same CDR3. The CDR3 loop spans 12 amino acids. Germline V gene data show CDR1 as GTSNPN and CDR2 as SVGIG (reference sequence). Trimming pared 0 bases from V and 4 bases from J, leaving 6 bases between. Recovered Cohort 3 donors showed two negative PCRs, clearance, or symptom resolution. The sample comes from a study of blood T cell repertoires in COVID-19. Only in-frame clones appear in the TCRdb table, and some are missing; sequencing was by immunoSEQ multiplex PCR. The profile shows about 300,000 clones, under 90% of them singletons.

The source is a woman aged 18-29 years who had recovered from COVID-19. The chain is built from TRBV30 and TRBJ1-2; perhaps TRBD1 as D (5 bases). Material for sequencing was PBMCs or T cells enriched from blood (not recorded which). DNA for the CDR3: TGTGCCTGGAGTGTAAGGGGCTATGGCTACACCTTC. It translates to CAWSVRGYGYTF.